Listed below are T cell receptor beta chains from one sample, sequenced in a study of siplizumab effects on memory and regulatory T cells. These receptors' antigens are unknown. Generated by immunoSEQ multiplex PCR, the TCRdb table keeps only in-frame clones and is missing some. The table includes roughly 11,000 clones, more than 40% detected once. Sequenced input: CFSE-low (dividing) CD8+ T cells sorted from an allogeneic mixed lymphocyte reaction. The source of these receptors is a human donor in good health; the cells came from an allogeneic mixed lymphocyte reaction. Some clones in this sample may be carry-over from other donors' samples. Each CDR3 is given with its conserved first and last residue. A D gene is named only where the DNA matches it firmly. Expanded clones get a size class; other rows say once, few or many, or leave the size out.

len,v_gene,abundance,d_gene,j_gene,CDR3aa,CDR3nt
15,TRBV27,medium-sized,TRBD1,TRBJ1-1,CASSLIRGRVTEAFF,TGTGCCAGCAGCCTTATTAGGGGGCGCGTCACTGAAGCTTTCTTT
14,TRBV2,-,TRBD1,TRBJ1-2,CASMRDRALYGYTF,TGTGCCAGCATGAGGGACAGGGCTCTCTATGGCTACACCTTC
12,TRBV4-1,-,-,TRBJ2-7,CASSQAPDEQYF,TGCGCCAGCAGCCAAGCCCCAGACGAGCAGTACTTC
19,TRBV13,few,TRBD1,TRBJ2-3,CASSSSPGQGSLRSDTQYF,TGTGCCAGCAGCTCATCACCGGGACAGGGGAGTCTTAGGTCAGATACGCAGTATTTT
13,TRBV25-1,large,-,TRBJ1-2,CASSLGTNYGYTF,TGTGCCAGCAGTCTAGGGACCAACTATGGCTACACCTTC
13,TRBV27,few,-,TRBJ1-5,CASSFSSLSPQHF,TGTGCCAGCAGTTTCTCCAGCTTATCTCCCCAGCATTTT
17,TRBV7-8,-,-,TRBJ1-3,CASSPDERRDGGNTIYF,TGTGCCAGCAGCCCCGATGAGCGCCGGGACGGGGGAAACACCATATATTTT
16,TRBV27,-,-,TRBJ2-1,CASSLLFLSSYNEQFF,TGTGCCAGCAGTTTACTTTTCCTGAGCTCCTACAATGAGCAGTTCTTC
16,TRBV6-5,medium-sized,-,TRBJ1-2,CASSFKPGAQMYGYTF,TGTGCCAGCAGTTTCAAGCCGGGGGCGCAAATGTATGGCTACACCTTC
14,TRBV6-6,-,-,TRBJ2-7,CASSYSPNTYEQYF,TGTGCCAGCAGTTACTCTCCCAACACCTACGAGCAGTACTTC
13,TRBV19,-,-,TRBJ2-5,CASSIGTAETQYF,TGTGCCAGTAGTATCGGGACGGCAGAGACCCAGTACTTC
14,TRBV19,many,-,TRBJ2-7,CASSIRTNVYEQYF,TGTGCCAGTAGTATACGGACTAACGTCTACGAGCAGTACTTC
12,TRBV7-9,medium-sized,-,TRBJ1-2,CASRPFDYGYTF,TGTGCCAGCAGACCCTTCGACTATGGCTACACCTTC
15,TRBV6-5,once,-,TRBJ2-5,CASSYSIQGGETQYF,TGTGCCAGCAGTTACTCGATCCAGGGCGGGGAGACCCAGTACTTC
14,TRBV19,-,-,TRBJ2-7,CTSSLSGSTYEQYF,TGTACCAGTAGCCTTAGCGGTTCGACCTACGAGCAGTACTTC